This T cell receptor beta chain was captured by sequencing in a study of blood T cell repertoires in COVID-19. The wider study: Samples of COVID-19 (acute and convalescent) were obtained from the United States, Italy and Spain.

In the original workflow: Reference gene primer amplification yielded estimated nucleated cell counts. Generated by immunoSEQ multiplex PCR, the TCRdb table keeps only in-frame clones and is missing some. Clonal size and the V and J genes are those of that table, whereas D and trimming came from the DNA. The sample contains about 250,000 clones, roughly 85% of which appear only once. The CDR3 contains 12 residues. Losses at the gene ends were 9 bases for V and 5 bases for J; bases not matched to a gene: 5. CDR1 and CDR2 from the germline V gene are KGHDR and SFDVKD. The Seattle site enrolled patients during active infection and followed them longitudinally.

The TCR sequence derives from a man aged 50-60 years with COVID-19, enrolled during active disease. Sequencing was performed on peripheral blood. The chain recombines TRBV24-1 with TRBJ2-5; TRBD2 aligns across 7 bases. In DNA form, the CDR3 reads TGTGCCACCTCCTGGGGAGGGGAGACCCAGTACTTC. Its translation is CATSWGGETQYF.